This T cell receptor beta chain originates from a study of cytomegalovirus exposure and HLA in healthy donors. Study-level points and caveats: The study carried out a later analysis of TCR beta sequences. It associated 15,000 to 20,000 of them with specific HLA alleles at a false discovery rate of 0.05. HLA restriction was apparent for most CMV-associated TCR beta chains in a later analysis. The authors later linked a missense DCLRE1C variant to TCR beta V- and J-gene trimming.

On this clone: Its antigen is still unknown. This sample also contains other DNA sequences that code for the same CDR3.

Between the trimmed V and J ends, which lost 3 bases and 1 base, there was a span of 6 bases. This CDR3 comprises 13 residues. The germline V gene has CDR1 KGHSH and CDR2 LQKENI. The PCR contained 60 Vbeta and 13 Jbeta primers. Original data processing: Per a later analysis, the number of unique TCR beta chains was roughly 87 million, of which about 10 million were shared. Sequencing used immunoSEQ multiplex PCR; TCRdb keeps in-frame clones, though not all of them. That table supplies the V and J calls and clone size; D and trimming were determined from the DNA. The table lists about 150,000 clones, 55% to 70% of them singletons, with around 2.9% in the top ten.

The chain links TRBV18 to TRBJ1-1; the D is unclear. The sequenced sample consisted of PBMCs. The receptor was isolated from a woman aged 25 to 39 in good health and CMV-seropositive. CDR3 in DNA: TGTGCCAGCTCACCGGCAGAGAACACTGAAGCTTTCTTT. As protein: CASSPAENTEAFF.